Listed here are 3 T cell receptor beta chains from one sample, sequenced in a study of blood T cells in healthy people across ages. With a J-beta primer mix and a sample-barcoded 5' primer, a second PCR ran about 7 to 11 cycles. TCRdb re-analysed the 5' RACE reads in MiXCR, keeping a single row per CDR3 protein. The sample includes about 720,000 distinct CDR3 sequences, approximately 22% of them seen just once. The sample comprised blood. The receptors stem from a man in his sixties or seventies in good health.

This rearrangement joins TRBV5-1 to TRBJ1-1, with D possibly being TRBD1 (6 bases). Germline V gene data show CDR1 as SGHRS and CDR2 as YFSETQ. V was shortened by 6 bases and J by 5 bases, with 14 bases between the two germline ends. This CDR3 has 13 residues. For the CDR3, the DNA is TGCGCCAGCACAGGAACTACAGGGACTGAAGCTTTCTTT. This encodes CASTGTTGTEAFF.

The V gene is TRBV28, the J gene TRBJ1-2, with D tentatively TRBD1 (6 bases). The CDR3 spans 14 residues. The germline V and J ends were trimmed by 7 bases and 4 bases, with 16 bases remaining between them. The germline CDR1 and CDR2 sequences are MDHEN and SYDVKM. The CDR3: CASTLRTDLYGYTF. In DNA form, the CDR3 reads TGTGCCAGCACCCTCCGGACAGACCTCTATGGCTACACCTTC.

In its sample, this clonotype was seen a few times. The rearrangement uses TRBV7-2 and TRBJ2-5; 7 bases map to TRBD1. The DNA end lines up better with TRBJ2-1; the J call may be wrong. The CDR3 contains 14 residues. The germline V gene encodes CDR1 SGHTA and CDR2 FQGNSA. CDR3 nucleotides: TGTGCCAGCAGCCAAATGACAGGGTACAATGAGCAGTTCTTC. It is translated as CASSQMTGYNEQFF.